Listed below are T cell receptor beta chains from one sample, sequenced in a study of shared clonotypes between healthy human individuals. Generated by immunoSEQ multiplex PCR, the TCRdb table keeps only in-frame clones and is missing some. The data contain over 850,000 clones, 75% to 85% of them singletons. The sequencing sample was made of memory CD4+ T cells from PBMCs. These receptor sequences come from a young man in good health. Some clones in this sample may be carry-over from other donors' samples. The CDR3 runs from the conserved cysteine through the conserved F or W. A D gene is named only where the DNA matches it firmly. Clone size is stated in some rows and not others, as once, few, many or a class when expanded.

>18|TRBJ2-4|TRBV18|TRBD2|NA
CASSPGLAGRGAKNIQYF
TGTGCCAGCTCCCCGGGACTAGCGGGAAGGGGAGCCAAAAACATTCAGTACTTC
>12|TRBJ1-1|TRBV29-1|NA|NA
CSVGGKRAEAFF
TGCAGCGTGGGGGGGAAGCGTGCTGAAGCTTTCTTT
>13|TRBJ2-3|TRBV6-1|NA|NA
CASRTILLDTQYF
TGTGCCAGCCGGACTATTTTACTAGATACGCAGTATTTT
>20|TRBJ2-6|TRBV5-4|TRBD2|NA
CASSWGLGLAGRSGANVLTF
TGTGCCAGCAGCTGGGGGTTGGGACTAGCGGGCCGCTCTGGGGCCAACGTCCTGACTTTC
>16|TRBJ2-7|TRBV4-2|TRBD2|few
CASSQDTSGRPLEQYF
TGTGCCAGCAGCCAAGATACTAGCGGGAGGCCCCTCGAGCAGTACTTC
>13|TRBJ1-2|TRBV6-5|NA|NA
CASMRDGNYGYTF
TGTGCCAGCATGAGGGACGGAAACTATGGCTACACCTTC
>15|TRBJ2-2|TRBV18|NA|NA
CASSPVQDGIWELFF
TGTGCCAGCTCACCCGTCCAGGATGGTATCTGGGAGCTGTTTTTT
>15|TRBJ2-5|TRBV28|TRBD1|NA
CASSRARGGLETQYF
TGTGCCAGCAGTAGAGCGAGAGGGGGCCTAGAGACCCAGTACTTC
>14|TRBJ2-5|TRBV5-4|NA|NA
CASSLVGTQETQYF
TGTGCCAGCAGCTTGGTGGGAACCCAAGAGACCCAGTACTTC
>16|TRBJ2-7|TRBV9|TRBD1|NA
CASSAHSWDSNYEQYF
TGTGCCAGCAGCGCGCATAGTTGGGACAGTAACTACGAGCAGTACTTC
>17|TRBJ2-7|TRBV6-1|TRBD2|NA
CASSGPSGSLRGDEQYF
TGTGCCAGCAGTGGCCCTAGCGGGAGTCTAAGAGGGGACGAGCAGTACTTC
>15|TRBJ2-3|TRBV9|TRBD1|NA
CASSVGTGGTDTQYF
TGTGCCAGCAGCGTGGGGACAGGGGGCACAGATACGCAGTATTTT
>15|TRBJ2-5|TRBV5-1|NA|few
CASSSGGRPQETQYF
TGCGCCAGCAGCTCAGGGGGGAGGCCCCAAGAGACCCAGTACTTC
>16|TRBJ2-3|TRBV29-1|TRBD2|NA
CSAGRASGRDTDTQYF
TGCAGCGCCGGCCGGGCCAGCGGGAGGGACACAGATACGCAGTATTTT
>15|TRBJ2-3|TRBV5-1|TRBD2|NA
CASSVGLASTDTQYF
TGCGCCAGCAGCGTAGGACTAGCGAGCACAGATACGCAGTATTTT
>15|TRBJ2-1|TRBV6-5|NA|few
CASKLSPGPYNEQFF
TGTGCCAGCAAACTAAGCCCCGGGCCGTACAATGAGCAGTTCTTC
>17|TRBJ1-2|TRBV7-2|TRBD1|NA
CASSLLGQENSNYGYTF
TGTGCCAGCAGCCTCCTAGGACAGGAGAATTCTAACTATGGCTACACCTTC
>17|TRBJ1-1|TRBV9|TRBD1|NA
CASSPTSLGTVNTEAFF
TGTGCCAGCAGCCCTACGAGCCTTGGGACAGTGAACACTGAAGCTTTCTTT
>14|TRBJ1-2|TRBV27|TRBD1|NA
CASSFRDRDSGYTF
TGTGCCAGCAGTTTCCGGGACAGGGACTCAGGCTACACCTTC
>13|TRBJ1-2|TRBV28|NA|NA
CASSLQGIWGYTF
TGTGCCAGCAGTTTACAGGGGATCTGGGGCTACACCTTC
>16|TRBJ1-5|TRBV28|NA|few
CASSLQGLNSNQPQHF
TGTGCCAGCAGTCTACAGGGTCTTAATAGCAATCAGCCCCAGCATTTT
>16|TRBJ2-7|TRBV4-2|NA|NA
CASSQDPGGGSYEQYF
TGTGCCAGCAGCCAAGATCCAGGAGGGGGGTCCTACGAGCAGTACTTC